The 6 T cell receptor beta chains below were found in one sample sequenced in a study of T cells in Graves' hyperthyroidism and ophthalmopathy. The investigators amplified TCR beta CDR3 regions from RNA transcripts. TCR CDR3 underwent first-round RT-PCR with the HTBI primer set. TCRdb re-analysed the multiplex PCR reads in MiXCR, keeping a single row per CDR3 protein. This table has more than 500,000 distinct CDR3 sequences, 15% to 20% appearing once. The source material was blood. The origin of the receptors is a woman younger than 45 with Graves' hyperthyroidism.

This clonotype was recorded at least ten times. V usage is TRBV5-6 and J usage is TRBJ2-1; tentative D call: TRBD2 (6 bases). The germline gives CDR1 SGHDT, CDR2 YYEEEE. The length of the CDR3 is 13 residues. Trimming stripped 3 bases from V and 5 bases from J, with 9 bases between. Here the CDR3 reads CASSSGANNEQFF. As DNA, the CDR3 is TGTGCCAGCAGCTCGGGAGCCAACAATGAGCAGTTCTTC.

At least ten counts were recorded for this clonotype. This chain connects TRBV5-1 to TRBJ2-2; the match to TRBD1 covers 12 bases. Losses at the gene ends were 4 bases for V and 4 bases for J; bases not matched to a gene: 5. Germline V gene data show CDR1 as SGHRS and CDR2 as YFSETQ. The length of the CDR3 is 16 residues. The CDR3 region has the DNA TGCGCCAGCAGCCCGGGACAGGGGGCGATCACCGGGGAGCTGTTTTTT. Protein: CASSPGQGAITGELFF.

This clonotype was recorded many times. J is TRBJ1-2 and V is TRBV28; D is unclear. V dropped 10 bases and J dropped 0 bases, with 12 bases sitting between them. The CDR3 length is 13 residues. CDR1 and CDR2 from the germline V gene are MDHEN and SYDVKM. For the CDR3, the DNA is TGTGCCACCAACGGGCCAGCTAACTATGGCTACACCTTC. It encodes CATNGPANYGYTF.

This clonotype turned up a few times. V and J are TRBV6-1 and TRBJ2-1; 15 bases match TRBD2. The CDR3 contains 18 residues. Germline V gene data show CDR1 as MNHNS and CDR2 as SASEGT. The CDR3 nucleotides read TGTGGCAGTGAAATGGGACTAGCGGGAGGACCCGCCTACAATGAGCAGTTCTTC. Protein: CGSEMGLAGGPAYNEQFF.

This chain joins TRBV30 and TRBJ2-5; 8 bases align to TRBD2. V lost 4 bases and J lost 5; bases outside the gene matches: 12. Germline values: CDR1 GTSNPN, CDR2 SVGIG (reference sequence). The CDR3 extends over 15 amino acids. DNA for the CDR3: TGTGCCTGGATCCCAAGCGGGGGAGTGATGGAGACCCAGTACTTC. Its translation: CAWIPSGGVMETQYF. Filled out from reference TRBV30 and TRBJ2-5, the complete variable domain reads SQTIHQWPATLVQPVGSPLSLECTVEGTSNPNLYWYRQAAGRGLQLLFYSVGIGQISSEVPQNLSASRPQDRQFILSSKKLLLSDSGFYLCAWIPSGGVMETQYFGPGTRLLVL.

Comment on this clonotype: This may stem from a read error, because a much larger clone lies one nucleotide away. This chain connects TRBV30 to TRBJ2-7, with 8 bases that match TRBD1. Germline V CDR1 and CDR2: GTSNPN, SVGIG (reference sequence). After removal of 7 bases from V and 2 bases from J, the junction contained 4 bases not matched to a gene. The CDR3 extends over 12 amino acids. The CDR3 region has the DNA TGTGCCTTTCAGGGGGCCCCCTACGAGCAGTACTTC. This gives the protein CAFQGAPYEQYF.